This T cell receptor (beta chain) comes out of a study of cytomegalovirus exposure and HLA in healthy donors. Findings and caveats of the study: Some highly shared sequence variants likely arose as a pipeline artifact. As was reported, the classifier diagnosed cytomegalovirus status with high specificity and sensitivity.

As concerns this clone: Its target is not known.

The V gene end was trimmed by 6 bases and the J gene end by 6 bases; junction bases not matched to a gene: 8. Per the germline V gene, CDR1 is KGHSH and CDR2 is LQKENI. The CDR3 has 13 amino acids. PCR used 60 Vbeta primers and 13 Jbeta primers. In the original processing: In a later analysis, the count reached approximately 80 million unique TCR beta chains, with 10 million to 11 million shared. Data came from immunoSEQ multiplex PCR; TCRdb stores just in-frame clones and leaves some out. V, J and clone size are taken as reported in that table, and D and trimming were inferred from the DNA itself. The data hold approximately 130,000 clones, with more than 80% observed a single time.

This sequence joins TRBV18 and TRBJ2-7, with 7 bases lining up with TRBD2. The sample was PBMCs. This receptor was obtained from a woman younger than 45 in good health and CMV-seropositive. CDR3 region: CASSPNWGGEQYF. The CDR3 DNA follows: TGTGCCAGCTCCCCCAACTGGGGGGGCGAGCAGTACTTC.